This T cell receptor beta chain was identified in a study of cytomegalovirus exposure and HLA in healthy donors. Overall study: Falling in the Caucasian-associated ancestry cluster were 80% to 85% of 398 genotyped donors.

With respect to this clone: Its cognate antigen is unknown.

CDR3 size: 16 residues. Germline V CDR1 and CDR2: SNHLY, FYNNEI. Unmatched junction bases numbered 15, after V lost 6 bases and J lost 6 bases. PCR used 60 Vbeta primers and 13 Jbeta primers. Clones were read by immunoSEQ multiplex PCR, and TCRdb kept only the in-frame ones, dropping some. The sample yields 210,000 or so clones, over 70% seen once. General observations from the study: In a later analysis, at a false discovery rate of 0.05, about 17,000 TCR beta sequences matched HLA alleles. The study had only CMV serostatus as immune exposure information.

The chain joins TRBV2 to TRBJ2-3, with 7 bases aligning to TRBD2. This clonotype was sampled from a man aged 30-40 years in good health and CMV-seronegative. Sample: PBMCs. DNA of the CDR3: TGTGCCAGCAGCCAGCGCTGGGCTAGCGGCGGGGATACGCAGTATTTT. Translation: CASSQRWASGGDTQYF.